Listed below are T cell receptor beta chains from one sample, sequenced in a study of blood T cell repertoires in COVID-19. The assay was immunoSEQ multiplex PCR, and TCRdb's table has in-frame clones only and misses some. The sample includes over 90,000 clones, about nine tenths of them seen just once. Sequencing input: peripheral blood. These receptors all come from a man aged 50 or older with acute or convalescent COVID-19. Each CDR3 is given with its conserved first and last residue. A D gene is named only where the DNA matches it firmly. A clone size is listed for some rows: how often the clone was seen (once, few, many), or a class if it is expanded.

j_call v_call d_call clone_size cdr3_aa cdr3_nt
TRBJ2-7 TRBV9 - - CASSVGGQGTYEQYF TGTGCCAGCAGCGTAGGGGGGCAGGGAACCTACGAGCAGTACTTC
TRBJ2-1 TRBV3-1/TRBV3-2 TRBD2 - CASSQDRSGRDPYNEQFF TGTGCCAGCAGCCAAGATCGGAGCGGGAGGGATCCCTACAATGAGCAGTTCTTC
TRBJ1-1 TRBV7-9 - - CASSLGQGFTEAFF TGTGCCAGCAGCTTGGGGCAGGGATTTACTGAAGCTTTCTTT
TRBJ2-1 TRBV4-1 TRBD2 - CASSQEGGDEQFF TGCGCCAGCAGCCAAGAGGGGGGGGATGAGCAGTTCTTC
TRBJ2-3 TRBV19 - - CASSIIRGDTQYF TGTGCCAGTAGTATAATAAGGGGAGATACGCAGTATTTT
TRBJ1-5 TRBV10-3 - - CAISDEVGPQHF TGTGCCATCAGTGATGAGGTTGGGCCCCAGCATTTT
TRBJ2-3 TRBV3-1/TRBV3-2 - - CASSRVPDTQYF TGTGCCAGCAGTAGAGTCCCAGATACGCAGTATTTT
TRBJ2-1 TRBV6-5 - - CASSTGRSGNEQFF TGTGCCAGCAGTACGGGAAGGTCTGGCAATGAGCAGTTCTTC
TRBJ2-7 TRBV5-1 TRBD1 - CASSPLPRKTGGGYEQYF TGCGCCAGCAGCCCTCTCCCCAGAAAGACAGGGGGGGGCTACGAGCAGTACTTC
TRBJ1-1 TRBV6-1 - - CASSEGGGRAFF TGTGCCAGCAGTGAGGGGGGAGGGAGGGCTTTCTTT
TRBJ2-2 TRBV24-1 TRBD1 - CATSGGQGSNTGELFF TGTGCCACCAGTGGCGGACAGGGGTCGAACACCGGGGAGCTGTTTTTT
TRBJ2-1 TRBV7-2 TRBD2 - CASSHPGLAGGVNEQFF TGTGCCAGCAGCCACCCAGGACTAGCGGGAGGAGTTAATGAGCAGTTCTTC
TRBJ2-4 TRBV29-1 - - CSVEIQGLKNIQYF TGCAGCGTTGAAATACAGGGCCTTAAAAACATTCAGTACTTC
TRBJ2-2 TRBV14 - few CASSQAPRVTGELFF TGTGCCAGCAGCCAAGCGCCGAGGGTTACCGGGGAGCTGTTTTTT
TRBJ1-2 TRBV13 TRBD1 - CASSPRRQGGDGYTF TGTGCCAGCAGCCCTCGGCGGCAGGGGGGCGATGGCTACACCTTC
TRBJ1-2 TRBV5-1 TRBD1 - CASSLLGQGAKVGGYTF TGCGCCAGCAGCTTACTGGGACAGGGGGCGAAGGTTGGTGGCTACACCTTC
TRBJ2-6 TRBV30 - - CAWRGAGANVLTF TGTGCCTGGAGAGGGGCTGGGGCCAACGTCCTGACTTTC
TRBJ2-5 TRBV11-2 TRBD2 - CASSRAGLQETQYF TGTGCCAGCAGTCGAGCGGGACTCCAAGAGACCCAGTACTTC
TRBJ2-1 TRBV5-6 - - CASTHPTRERMNEQFF TGTGCCAGCACCCATCCCACGCGGGAAAGGATGAATGAGCAGTTCTTC
TRBJ2-7 TRBV27 - - CASSLGQTYEQYF TGTGCCAGCAGTTTAGGGCAGACCTACGAGCAGTACTTC
TRBJ1-2 TRBV2 - - CASSEAPRFNYGYTF TGTGCCAGCAGTGAAGCGCCGAGGTTTAACTATGGCTACACCTTC
TRBJ2-1 TRBV19 - - CASSIDSAGSYNEQFF TGTGCCAGTAGTATAGATAGCGCGGGCTCCTACAATGAGCAGTTCTTC
TRBJ2-3 TRBV27 TRBD2 - CASSPNGRAKDTQYF TGTGCCAGCAGTCCCAACGGGAGGGCCAAAGATACGCAGTATTTT
TRBJ2-2 TRBV19 - - CASTSTDRDFTGELFF TGTGCCAGTACCTCAACAGACAGGGACTTCACCGGGGAGCTGTTTTTT
TRBJ2-2 TRBV5-6 TRBD2 - CASSLVAGTNTGELFF TGTGCCAGCAGCTTAGTAGCGGGAACGAACACCGGGGAGCTGTTTTTT
TRBJ2-1 TRBV29-1 - - CSVAGTSATYNEQFF TGCAGCGTTGCAGGAACTAGTGCCACCTACAATGAGCAGTTCTTC
TRBJ1-5 TRBV7-2 TRBD1 - CASSLDRGRVQPQHF TGTGCCAGCAGCTTAGACAGGGGGCGCGTTCAGCCCCAGCATTTT
TRBJ2-7 TRBV6-5 - - CASSYARGTYEQYF TGTGCCAGCAGTTACGCTAGGGGAACCTACGAGCAGTACTTC
TRBJ2-2 TRBV12-5 TRBD2 once CASGHRRGLAGGTGELFF TGTGCTAGTGGCCACCGACGGGGACTAGCGGGAGGAACCGGGGAGCTGTTTTTT
TRBJ2-1 TRBV27 - - CASSLYGVPYNEQFF TGTGCCAGCAGTTTATATGGAGTACCCTACAATGAGCAGTTCTTC
TRBJ2-2 TRBV11-2 TRBD1 - CASSSWTGWNGELFF TGTGCCAGCAGCTCCTGGACAGGATGGAACGGGGAGCTGTTTTTT
TRBJ2-3 TRBV30 TRBD2 - CAWRLVGGGTDTQYF TGTGCCTGGAGGTTGGTGGGGGGGGGCACAGATACGCAGTATTTT
TRBJ2-7 TRBV2 TRBD1 - CASSELGMRQGDHEQYF TGTGCCAGCAGTGAACTTGGTATGAGGCAGGGGGATCACGAGCAGTACTTC
TRBJ2-3 TRBV5-1 TRBD2 - CASSLRSGTSGRGGTDTQYF TGCGCCAGCAGCTTGAGGTCTGGGACTAGCGGGAGAGGGGGCACAGATACGCAGTATTTT
TRBJ1-1 TRBV21-1 - - CASSIRDRGPYTEAFF TGTGCCAGCAGCATACGAGACAGGGGACCTTACACTGAAGCTTTCTTT
TRBJ2-5 TRBV5-1 TRBD2 - CASSLVPSGTGQETQYF TGCGCCAGCAGCTTGGTTCCTAGCGGGACGGGCCAGGAGACCCAGTACTTC
TRBJ2-7 TRBV7-9 TRBD1 - CASSLAGQGVAYEQYF TGTGCCAGCAGCTTAGCTGGACAGGGGGTTGCCTACGAGCAGTACTTC
TRBJ2-2 TRBV5-1 TRBD2 - CASRWLAGGTGELFF TGCGCCAGCAGGTGGCTAGCGGGAGGCACCGGGGAGCTGTTTTTT
TRBJ2-7 TRBV6-1 - - CASSEGQGSPYEQYF TGTGCCAGCAGTGAAGGCCAGGGGTCTCCCTACGAGCAGTACTTC
TRBJ2-2 TRBV20-1 TRBD1 once CSASGTGLKTGELFF TGCAGTGCTAGTGGGACAGGGCTTAAGACCGGGGAGCTGTTTTTT
TRBJ1-4 TRBV12-3/TRBV12-4 TRBD1 - CASSLQGRGKLFF TGTGCCAGCAGCTTACAGGGGCGCGGAAAACTGTTTTTT
TRBJ1-1 TRBV4-2 - - CASSQESRWQPTNTEAFF TGTGCCAGCAGCCAAGAGTCTAGGTGGCAGCCGACGAACACTGAAGCTTTCTTT
TRBJ1-4 TRBV29-1 TRBD1 - CSAGTGFEKLFF TGCAGCGCCGGGACAGGGTTTGAAAAACTGTTTTTT
TRBJ1-5 TRBV27 - - CASSFYADSQPPNSNQPQHF TGTGCCAGCAGTTTTTATGCGGACTCCCAGCCACCAAATAGCAATCAGCCCCAGCATTTT
TRBJ1-2 TRBV7-8 TRBD1 - CASSVGGEVYGYTF TGTGCCAGCTCCGTAGGGGGCGAGGTCTATGGCTACACCTTC
TRBJ1-5 TRBV29-1 TRBD1 - CSVSTGGYNQPQHF TGCAGCGTTTCCACAGGGGGTTACAATCAGCCCCAGCATTTT
TRBJ2-1 TRBV29-1 TRBD1 - CSVTRDSSYNEQFF TGCAGCGTGACCCGGGACAGCTCCTACAATGAGCAGTTCTTC
TRBJ2-7 TRBV9 - - CASSVSSDSYEQYF TGTGCCAGCAGCGTATCTAGCGACTCCTACGAGCAGTACTTC
TRBJ2-6 TRBV19 - - CASSDSKSGANVLTF TGTGCCAGTTCAGACTCGAAATCTGGGGCCAACGTCCTGACTTTC
TRBJ2-5 TRBV9 TRBD2 - CASSVGGAGQETQYF TGTGCCAGCAGCGTAGGGGGAGCGGGACAAGAGACCCAGTACTTC
TRBJ2-2 TRBV7-6 TRBD2 - CASSSDLGLAGPGELFF TGTGCCAGCAGCTCAGACCTGGGACTAGCGGGTCCCGGGGAGCTGTTTTTT
TRBJ2-5 TRBV7-2 - once CASSLLSGAERYF TGTGCCAGCAGCTTACTCTCTGGGGCCGAACGGTACTTC